These 20 T cell receptor beta chains originate from one sample sequenced in a study of cytomegalovirus exposure and HLA in healthy donors. The PCR contained 60 Vbeta and 13 Jbeta primers. Assay used: immunoSEQ multiplex PCR; TCRdb lists only in-frame clones, some missing. The profile shows 150,000 to 200,000 clones, 80% to 85% of them singletons. The sequenced sample was PBMCs. The receptors were gathered from a girl aged 2 to 10 in good health and CMV-seropositive.

The genes are TRBV27 and TRBJ2-1; no clear D. V lost 6 bases and J 0 bases, leaving 6 bases between the germline ends. Germline V lookup: CDR1 MNHEY, CDR2 SMNVEV (reference sequence). CDR3 length: 13 residues. The CDR3 protein is CASRGSSYNEQFF. In DNA form, the CDR3 reads TGTGCCAGCAGGGGCAGCTCCTACAATGAGCAGTTCTTC.

The rearrangement joins TRBV20-1 to TRBJ1-1; 7 bases map to TRBD1. In germline, CDR1 is DFQATT, CDR2 SNEGSKA (reference sequence). CDR3 length equals 11 residues. V shed 4 bases, J shed 10 bases, and the junction held 6 bases outside the gene matches. CDR3 amino acids: CSAIIRDRAFF. CDR3 sequence (DNA): TGCAGTGCTATAATCCGGGACAGAGCTTTCTTT.

This rearrangement joins TRBV15 to TRBJ1-1; TRBD1 aligns across 8 bases. Germline V gene lookup returns CDR1 LNHNV and CDR2 YYDKDF (reference sequence). The V and J ends lost 1 base and 4 bases, in that order; junction bases with no gene match: 14. The CDR3 length is 18 residues. The CDR3 DNA reads TGTGCCACCAGCAGAGGAAGGGTGATGACAGGGGCGGGCACTGAAGCTTTCTTT. Amino acids: CATSRGRVMTGAGTEAFF.

This clone was detected only a few times. J is TRBJ2-1 and V is TRBV4-1, with D possibly TRBD1 on 6 matching bases. The germline gives CDR1 MGHRA, CDR2 YSYEKL. The V end was cut by 4 bases, the J end by 0 bases, with 10 bases between. CDR3 length: 15 amino acids. CDR3 bases: TGCGCCAGCAGCCGGACAGAGAGCTCCTACAATGAGCAGTTCTTC. This sequence encodes CASSRTESSYNEQFF.

The chain joins TRBV5-8 to TRBJ1-4; D not certain. The CDR3 totals 15 residues. V lost 4 bases and J lost 7, with 17 bases in between. From germline, CDR1 is SGHTS and CDR2 YDEGEE. CDR3 sequence reads: CASSPGQAPSEKLFF. CDR3 nucleotides: TGTGCCAGCAGCCCCGGCCAGGCTCCGAGTGAAAAACTGTTTTTT.

This chain connects TRBV7-3 to TRBJ2-1, with 10 bases that match TRBD2. This CDR3 has 14 residues. J was trimmed by 8 bases and V by 4 bases; bases with no gene match: 5. Germline V lookup: CDR1 SGHTA, CDR2 FQGTGA. CDR3 protein: CASSWGTSEDEQFF. In DNA, the CDR3 is TGTGCCAGCAGCTGGGGGACTAGCGAGGATGAGCAGTTCTTC.

The chain links TRBV2 to TRBJ2-1; possibly TRBD2 for D (6 bases). V lost 5 bases and J 6 bases, leaving 17 bases between the germline ends. Germline V gene data show CDR1 as SNHLY and CDR2 as FYNNEI. The CDR3 has 15 residues. The CDR3 bases are TGTGCCAGCAGTTCCCCAGGCGGGAACCTCAATGAGCAGTTCTTC. Its translation: CASSSPGGNLNEQFF.

This clone has just a few counts. This chain joins TRBV9 and TRBJ2-5, with a weak D call TRBD1 (6 bases). The end of the DNA fits TRBJ2-7 better, so the J call may be wrong. Germline lookup yields CDR1 SGDLS and CDR2 YYNGEE. CDR3 length: 14 residues. The CDR3 loop reads CASSVGAQTYEQYF. The DNA of the CDR3 is TGTGCCAGCAGCGTGGGGGCCCAGACCTACGAGCAGTACTTC.

This sequence joins TRBV19 and TRBJ2-7; 9 bases match TRBD2. V was pared by 3 bases and J by 5 bases, with 2 bases of the junction left unmatched. The CDR3 is 13 amino acids. Germline loops: CDR1 LNHDA, CDR2 SQIVND (reference sequence). The CDR3 nucleotides read TGTGCCAGTAGTATTAGCGGGAGTAACGAGCAGTACTTC. Protein sequence: CASSISGSNEQYF.

V is TRBV6-4 and J is TRBJ2-1; 8 bases map to TRBD2. With 6 bases clipped from V and 8 bases from J, the junction kept 12 bases outside the gene matches. Germline CDR1 is MRHNA and CDR2 is SNTAGT. The CDR3 spans 15 residues. CDR3 sequence (DNA): TGTGCCAGCAGCCAACAAGCCAGCGGGAGTCATGAGCAGTTCTTC. It encodes CASSQQASGSHEQFF.

The chain couples TRBV13 to TRBJ2-2; TRBD2 aligns across 11 bases. The ends lost 1 base at V and 1 base at J; junction bases unmatched: 2. Germline assignment: CDR1 PRHDT and CDR2 FYEKMQ (reference sequence). The CDR3 runs 17 residues. CDR3 sequence: CASSLALAGENTGELFF. CDR3 in DNA: TGTGCCAGCAGCTTAGCACTAGCGGGAGAGAACACCGGGGAGCTGTTTTTT.

The chain carries TRBV7-9 and TRBJ1-3, with D uncertain. Germline CDR1 and CDR2: SEHNR and FQNEAQ (reference sequence). The CDR3 has 15 amino acids. Between the trimmed V and J ends, which lost 3 bases and 0 bases, there was a span of 9 bases. The CDR3, as DNA: TGTGCCAGCAGCTTCGAGGCGGGCTCTGGAAACACCATATATTTT. It yields the protein CASSFEAGSGNTIYF.

The chain joins TRBV4-1 to TRBJ2-4; D unresolved. The ends were cut back, 3 bases at V and 5 bases at J, with 14 bases in the middle. The CDR3 consists of 15 residues. The germline gives CDR1 MGHRA, CDR2 YSYEKL. In DNA, the CDR3 is TGCGCCAGCAGCCAGGCGGCTGTCCCCCAAAACATTCAGTACTTC. This codes for CASSQAAVPQNIQYF.

This clone was picked up a small number of times. This sequence joins TRBV10-3 and TRBJ1-5, with a weak D call TRBD1 (6 bases). From germline, CDR1 is ENHRY and CDR2 SYGVKD. V lost 8 bases, J lost 3 bases, and 11 bases lay in between. The CDR3 is made up of 13 amino acids. The CDR3 DNA is TGTGCCATCGCAGGACAGCCCAATCAGCCCCAGCATTTT. Amino acid sequence: CAIAGQPNQPQHF.

The rearrangement links TRBV13 to TRBJ1-3, with 9 bases identical to TRBD1. J was trimmed by 3 bases and V by 5 bases; bases with no gene match: 8. Per the germline V gene, CDR1 is PRHDT and CDR2 is FYEKMQ (reference sequence). The CDR3 has 16 residues. The CDR3 region is CASSIQGAVVGNTIYF. CDR3 nucleotides: TGTGCCAGCAGCATACAGGGGGCGGTTGTTGGAAACACCATATATTTT.

This clone showed up just once. This rearrangement joins TRBV15 to TRBJ2-3; D is unresolved. This CDR3 is built from 12 residues. Germline V lookup: CDR1 LNHNV, CDR2 YYDKDF (reference sequence). V was trimmed by 4 bases and J by 5 bases, leaving 7 bases between them. CDR3 protein: CATSTPGDTQYF. CDR3 bases: TGTGCCACCAGCACCCCAGGAGATACGCAGTATTTT.

CDR3 nucleotides: TGTGCCAGCAGCCTACGAGCGATTAAAAACATTCAGTACTTC. Translation gives CASSLRAIKNIQYF. The chain has TRBV28 and TRBJ2-4, with D unclear. This CDR3 has 14 residues. Germline V CDR1 and CDR2: MDHEN, SYDVKM. V lost 6 bases and J 4 bases, leaving 13 bases between the germline ends.

V gene TRBV6-5 combines with J gene TRBJ1-1, with a tentative D call TRBD1 (5 bases). Germline CDR1 and CDR2: MNHEY and SVGAGI. The CDR3 runs to 12 residues. Trimming removed 6 bases at V and 7 bases at J, with 12 bases between. The CDR3 DNA follows: TGTGCCAGCAGCCCAGGGCGGGGTGAAGCTTTCTTT. Translation gives CASSPGRGEAFF.

The chain carries TRBV25-1 and TRBJ1-3; D is ambiguous. This CDR3 contains 15 residues. Per the germline V gene, CDR1 is MGHDK and CDR2 is SYGVNS. Trimming cost V 4 bases and J 0 bases, with 10 bases left between them. CDR3 residues: CASSAAWSSGNTIYF. CDR3 coding DNA: TGTGCCAGCAGTGCGGCTTGGAGCTCTGGAAACACCATATATTTT.

V usage is TRBV5-6 and J usage is TRBJ2-2; D is unclear. The CDR3 has 16 amino acids. Deletions cut 3 bases from V and 2 bases from J, with 14 bases between. Per germline, CDR1 SGHDT and CDR2 YYEEEE. The CDR3 spells CASSSIGRQNTGELFF. The CDR3 coding sequence is TGTGCCAGCAGCTCCATTGGTAGACAAAACACCGGGGAGCTGTTTTTT.